This T cell receptor (beta chain) derives from a study of T cell clones after liver transplantation. Whole-study context: Without induction therapy, subjects received standard immunosuppression until 12-24 months post-transplant. Regarding the study as a whole: In 5 of 8 subjects, circulating graft-donor-reactive CD4 TCRbeta sequences fell significantly after transplant.

As concerns this clone: Antigen unknown.

Clones were read by immunoSEQ multiplex PCR, and TCRdb kept only the in-frame ones, dropping some. The table records around 18,000 clones, roughly nine tenths of them present only once. This CDR3 contains 14 residues. The germline CDR1 and CDR2 sequences are MDHEN and SYDVKM. With V trimmed by 4 bases and J by 4 bases, 4 bases remained unmatched. This clonotype originated in a human patient who received a liver transplant. Some T cells may be graft donor cells. The material sequenced was CD8+ T cells from blood, taken roughly 3.5 years after liver transplant. This chain links TRBV28 with TRBJ1-1, with 9 bases aligning to TRBD1. CDR3 loop: CASSWTGESTEAFF. The CDR3 coding sequence is TGTGCCAGCAGTTGGACAGGGGAGTCCACTGAAGCTTTCTTT.